This TCR beta chain was observed in a study of T cell repertoires in cytomegalovirus infection. Across the study: Used in the study were CMV epitopes, some recently identified and HLA-C-restricted, others well-studied and HLA-B-restricted. Both CMV infection and a matching HLA type were indicated by public TCR beta signatures.

Points on this clonotype: Antigen: not known.

TCRdb redid the calling of the reads with MiXCR, one entry per CDR3 protein. The sample has 450,000 to 550,000 distinct CDR3 sequences, approximately 46% seen once; the top ten hold 43%. Trimming cost V 5 bases and J 7 bases; bases outside gene matches: 14. CDR1 and CDR2 from the germline V gene are MNHNS and SASEGT. CDR3 length equals 17 residues. The clonotype originates from a human donor in good health (CMV status not recorded). Some clones in this sample may be carry-over from other donors' samples. Source: cultured PBMCs, taken from culture after CMV antigen stimulation. The chain employs TRBV6-1 and TRBJ2-1, with 10 bases matching TRBD2. The CDR3 region has the DNA TGTGCCAGCAGTCCTGGGAGCGGGGGGGCTCTGGGGAATGAGCAGTTCTTC. It translates to CASSPGSGGALGNEQFF.